These 10 T cell receptor beta chains came from one sample sequenced in a study of cytomegalovirus exposure and HLA in healthy donors. The primer mix had 60 Vbeta and 13 Jbeta primers. Some clones are missing from TCRdb's copy, which holds only in-frame ones; the method was immunoSEQ multiplex PCR. The sample has some 200,000 clones, about three quarters seen once. Sequenced sample: PBMCs. The receptors come from a man between 18 and 35 years old in good health and CMV-seronegative.

This clone was counted only a few times. The gene calls are TRBV7-3 and TRBJ2-3, with 8 bases lining up with TRBD2. With 5 bases clipped from V and 4 bases from J, the junction kept 8 bases outside the gene matches. The CDR3 contains 15 residues. CDR1 is SGHTA and CDR2 is FQGTGA in the germline V gene. The CDR3 loop is CASSRGLGYPDTQYF. DNA of the CDR3: TGTGCCAGCAGCCGGGGACTAGGTTACCCAGATACGCAGTATTTT.

The V gene is TRBV25-1, the J gene TRBJ2-7, with 7 bases aligning to TRBD1. The CDR3 runs 13 residues. CDR1 is MGHDK and CDR2 is SYGVNS in the germline V gene. V shed 6 bases and J 5 bases; nucleotides not matched to a gene: 7. CDR3 coding DNA: TGTGCCAGCAGCAAGGGGGCGCAAAACGAGCAGTACTTC. Translating gives CASSKGAQNEQYF.

This clone was counted a single time. This chain joins TRBV7-9 and TRBJ2-1; 8 nucleotides align to TRBD2. Germline V gene data show CDR1 as SEHNR and CDR2 as FQNEAQ (reference sequence). V lost 4 bases and J lost 12; bases outside the gene matches: 17. The length of the CDR3 is 16 residues. The CDR3 DNA sequence: TGTGCCAGCAGCTCCTCCCTAGGGCGGGAGGAATATTGGCAGTTCTTC. Its protein is CASSSSLGREEYWQFF.

The CDR3 DNA follows: TGTGCCAGTAGTAGGGGGGACGGCTACACCTTC. Translated, it gives CASSRGDGYTF. This chain connects TRBV19 to TRBJ1-2, with a possible D match to TRBD1 (5 bases). Trimming pared 4 bases from V and 8 bases from J, leaving 8 bases between. CDR3 length equals 11 residues. Germline values: CDR1 LNHDA, CDR2 SQIVND (reference sequence).

The gene calls are TRBV13 and TRBJ1-1; D not resolved. Germline CDR1 reads PRHDT; CDR2 reads FYEKMQ (reference sequence). This CDR3 contains 14 residues. Deletions cut 0 bases from V and 2 bases from J, with 7 bases between. In DNA form, the CDR3 reads TGTGCCAGCAGCTTAGGACGGGAAAACACTGAAGCTTTCTTT. Translating it yields CASSLGRENTEAFF.

This chain joins TRBV7-2 and TRBJ1-5; D is possibly TRBD1 (6 bases). V was trimmed by 1 base and J by 5 bases, leaving 12 bases between them. The germline gives CDR1 SGHTA, CDR2 FQGNSA. The CDR3 covers 15 residues. The CDR3 DNA reads TGTGCCAGCAGCTTAGAGTGGGGGCAGGATCAGCCCCAGCATTTT. The encoded protein is CASSLEWGQDQPQHF.

The rearrangement joins TRBV30 to TRBJ1-1; 7 bases line up with TRBD1. The CDR3 is 14 amino acids. Germline lookup yields CDR1 GTSNPN and CDR2 SVGIG (reference sequence). The ends lost 0 bases at V and 0 bases at J; junction bases unmatched: 1. CDR3 DNA: TGTGCCTGGAGTGTTGGGACAGTGAACACTGAAGCTTTCTTT. It encodes CAWSVGTVNTEAFF.

This sequence joins TRBV5-6 and TRBJ1-6; tentative D call: TRBD1 (6 bases). Germline V gene sequence: CDR1 SGHDT, CDR2 YYEEEE. V was cut by 3 bases and J by 13 bases, with 14 bases left in between. The CDR3 has 13 amino acids. CDR3 bases: TGTGCCAGCAGCTCCTACCAGGGGAATCCCCTCCACTTT. It encodes CASSSYQGNPLHF. Full variable domain (remainder filled in from reference TRBV5-6 and TRBJ1-6): DAGVTQSPTHLIKTRGQQVTLRCSPKSGHDTVSWYQQALGQGPQFIFQYYEEEERQRGNFPDRFSGHQFPNYSSELNVNALLLGDSALYLCASSSYQGNPLHFGNGTRLTVT.

The chain has TRBV2 and TRBJ2-2; TRBD1 aligns across 8 bases. Germline CDR1 and CDR2: SNHLY and FYNNEI. The CDR3 consists of 16 residues. The V gene end was trimmed by 5 bases and the J gene end by 2 bases; junction bases not matched to a gene: 7. The CDR3 DNA is TGTGCCAGCAGTCTGACAGGGGTCGGCAACACCGGGGAGCTGTTTTTT. Translated: CASSLTGVGNTGELFF.

The rearrangement links TRBV11-2 to TRBJ2-1; TRBD1 aligns across 8 bases. The germline CDR1 and CDR2 sequences are SGHAT and FQNNGV. The CDR3 contains 16 residues. J lost 0 bases, V lost 4 bases, and 5 bases had no gene match. This chain's CDR3 is CASSSWTGPSYNEQFF. In DNA, the CDR3 is TGTGCCAGCAGCTCATGGACAGGGCCCTCCTACAATGAGCAGTTCTTC.